The T cell receptor beta chain under discussion was sequenced for a study of T cell responses to AZD1222 COVID-19 vaccine. Concerning this clone itself: The antigen is unknown.

V was cut by 8 bases and J by 5 bases, with 22 bases left in between. Looked up from germline, CDR1 is KGHSH and CDR2 is LQKENI. The length of the CDR3 is 16 residues. Overall study findings and caveats: Mostly white British, mostly female donors; authors suggested clonal diversity may be underestimated.

The repertoire was sequenced with immunoSEQ multiplex PCR; TCRdb's copy has only in-frame clones and lacks some. The sample contains roughly 97,000 clones, 88% of which appear only once. The clonotype comes from an adult in good health. The gene calls are TRBV18 and TRBJ2-1; D possibly corresponds to TRBD2 (6 bases). Sequenced material: peripheral blood, taken on day 0 of AZD1222 vaccination. The DNA of the CDR3 is TGTGCCAGCGAATTCGGACTCCGGACTAACAACAATGAGCAGTTCTTC. It yields the protein CASEFGLRTNNNEQFF.